The 28 T cell receptor beta chains in this list originate from one sample, sequenced in a study of cytomegalovirus exposure and HLA in healthy donors. The PCR used 60 Vbeta and 13 Jbeta primers. Only in-frame clones appear in the TCRdb table, and some are missing; sequencing was by immunoSEQ multiplex PCR. The data show some 100,000 clones, with roughly 80% seen just once and around 4.9% held by the top ten. Source material: PBMCs. These TCRs come from a man aged 50 to 60 in good health and CMV-seropositive.

The sample holds one count of this clone. The chain employs TRBV29-1 and TRBJ1-1; tentative D call: TRBD1 (6 bases). V lost 7 bases to trimming and J lost 6 bases, with 21 bases between them. Germline assignment: CDR1 SQVTM and CDR2 ANQGSEA. The CDR3 contains 14 residues. CDR3 in DNA: TGCAGCGCCCTAGAGGGGGGGGCCCAGGCTGAAGCTTTCTTT. This encodes CSALEGGAQAEAFF. The complete variable domain, with remaining parts taken from reference TRBV29-1 and TRBJ1-1, reads SAVISQKPSRDICQRGTSLTIQCQVDSQVTMMFWYRQQPGQSLTLIATANQGSEATYESGFVIDKFPISRPNLTFSTLTVSNMSPEDSSIYLCSALEGGAQAEAFFGQGTRLTVV.

In its sample, this clone was seen once. This rearrangement joins TRBV29-1 to TRBJ2-1, with D possibly TRBD2 on 6 matching bases. The V end was cut by 6 bases, the J end by 6 bases, with 18 bases between. The germline V gene has CDR1 SQVTM and CDR2 ANQGSEA. The CDR3 covers 14 residues. CDR3 sequence: CSVGGMGSANEQFF. DNA for the CDR3: TGCAGCGTGGGGGGAATGGGATCCGCCAATGAGCAGTTCTTC.

This clone was found a few times. The genes are TRBV7-9 and TRBJ2-3, with D tentatively TRBD2 (6 bases). Germline assignment: CDR1 SEHNR and CDR2 FQNEAQ (reference sequence). The length of the CDR3 is 15 residues. Trimming left V 2 bases short and J 4 bases short, with 13 bases between. This chain's CDR3 is CASSLLAIVPDTQYF. For the CDR3, the DNA is TGTGCCAGCAGCTTACTAGCGATAGTACCAGATACGCAGTATTTT. The full variable domain, its missing parts supplied by reference TRBV7-9 and TRBJ2-3, is DTGVSQNPRHKITKRGQNVTFRCDPISEHNRLYWYRQTLGQGPEFLTYFQNEAQLEKSRLLSDRFSAERPKGSFSTLEIQRTEQGDSAMYLCASSLLAIVPDTQYFGPGTRLTVL.

The chain is built from TRBV4-3 and TRBJ2-7, with TRBD2 matching over 7 bases. Losses at the gene ends were 1 base for V and 0 bases for J; bases not matched to a gene: 6. CDR1 and CDR2 from the germline V gene are LGHNA and YSLEER. CDR3 size: 16 residues. For the CDR3, the DNA is TGCGCCAGCAGCCAAGGGGTGACTAGCCGCTCCTACGAGCAGTACTTC. Its protein is CASSQGVTSRSYEQYF.

CDR3 DNA sequence: TGCGCCAGCAGTGACTCCGGGACTGGGGGGAAAAAGGAGCAGTTCTTC. Its protein product is CASSDSGTGGKKEQFF. V gene TRBV10-2 combines with J gene TRBJ2-1; tentatively, D is TRBD2 (6 bases). Per germline, CDR1 WSHSY and CDR2 SAAADI. V was cut by 3 bases and J by 10 bases, with 22 bases left in between. CDR3 length equals 16 residues.

The chain is built from TRBV10-3 and TRBJ1-2; TRBD1 aligns across 11 bases. Germline V gives CDR1 ENHRY, CDR2 SYGVKD. The CDR3 is made up of 16 amino acids. The J segment lost 8 bases and the V segment lost 6 bases, leaving 14 bases of the junction unmatched. The CDR3 bases are TGTGCCATCAGCCAAGGGGCCGGGACAGGGGGTAAAGGCTACACCTTC. Translation gives CAISQGAGTGGKGYTF.

In its sample, this clone was seen a few times. The V and J genes are TRBV19 and TRBJ1-4, with D unclear. Germline V lookup: CDR1 LNHDA, CDR2 SQIVND (reference sequence). The CDR3 has 15 residues. V gave up 3 bases and J gave up 7 bases, with 15 bases separating them. The CDR3 bases are TGTGCCAGTAGTATGGGTCCCTCGCGAGGTGAAAAACTGTTTTTT. The encoded protein is CASSMGPSRGEKLFF.

The genes are TRBV6-6 and TRBJ2-3; the D gene is possibly TRBD1 (7 bases). The CDR3 has 12 residues. V lost 8 bases and J lost 7, with 13 bases in between. Germline V CDR1 and CDR2: MNHNY, SVGAGI (reference sequence). Written as DNA, the CDR3 is TGTGCCAGCCGGGCAGGGGGGAATACGCAGTATTTT. Translating it yields CASRAGGNTQYF.

The chain is built from TRBV5-4 and TRBJ2-1; 8 bases agree with TRBD1. Losses at the gene ends were 4 bases for V and 6 bases for J; bases not matched to a gene: 6. CDR3 length: 14 residues. The V gene's germline CDR1 is SGHNT and CDR2 YYREEE (reference sequence). The CDR3 is CASSKNTGGNEQFF. The CDR3 coding sequence is TGTGCCAGCAGCAAGAATACAGGGGGCAATGAGCAGTTCTTC.

The chain is built from TRBV5-1 and TRBJ1-1; 8 bases match TRBD1. CDR3 length equals 14 residues. Per the germline V gene, CDR1 is SGHRS and CDR2 is YFSETQ. V lost 2 bases to trimming and J lost 5 bases; unmatched junction nucleotides: 5. The CDR3 nucleotides are TGCGCCAGCAGCTTTGACAGGGGACGGACTGAAGCTTTCTTT. Protein product: CASSFDRGRTEAFF.

V usage is TRBV5-4 and J usage is TRBJ2-5; tentative D call: TRBD2 (6 bases). The germline CDR1 and CDR2 sequences are SGHNT and YYREEE (reference sequence). V was trimmed by 5 bases and J by 5 bases, leaving 16 bases between them. The CDR3 is made up of 14 amino acids. CDR3 residues: CASSSTRVGETQYF. The CDR3 DNA reads as TGTGCCAGCAGTTCGACTAGAGTGGGGGAGACCCAGTACTTC.

This chain connects TRBV27 to TRBJ2-5; a possible D gene is TRBD2 (5 bases). V was pared by 6 bases and J by 3 bases, with 11 bases between. Germline assignment: CDR1 MNHEY and CDR2 SMNVEV (reference sequence). CDR3 length: 13 residues. CDR3 DNA: TGTGCCAGCAGACCCCGGGAAGAAGAGACCCAGTACTTC. This translates into CASRPREEETQYF.

The chain is built from TRBV13 and TRBJ2-7; D is unclear. V lost 3 bases, J lost 6 bases, and 9 bases lay in between. This CDR3 spans 12 amino acids. Germline values: CDR1 PRHDT, CDR2 FYEKMQ (reference sequence). The CDR3 loop reads CASSFSTGEQYF. CDR3 nucleotide sequence: TGTGCCAGCAGCTTCTCGACGGGCGAGCAGTACTTC.

V is TRBV29-1 and J is TRBJ2-5, with a tentative D call TRBD2 (6 bases). Germline values: CDR1 SQVTM, CDR2 ANQGSEA. With 0 bases removed from V and 1 base from J, the gap between germline ends came to 18 bases. This CDR3 region has 17 residues. CDR3 coding DNA: TGCAGCGTTGAAGATTTAGGAGGGATCAATCCCCAAGAGACCCAGTACTTC. Protein product: CSVEDLGGINPQETQYF.

CDR3 nucleotide sequence: TGCGCCAGCAGTGACCCTCAGGGGAACTGGGGCACTGAAGCTTTCTTT. Translated: CASSDPQGNWGTEAFF. The V gene is TRBV10-2, the J gene TRBJ1-1, with a tentative D call TRBD1 (6 bases). Germline CDR1 is WSHSY and CDR2 is SAAADI. This CDR3 comprises 16 residues. V was cut by 3 bases and J by 4 bases, with 18 bases left in between.

V usage is TRBV28 and J usage is TRBJ2-3; 9 bases fit TRBD2. Germline trimming cut 2 bases from V and 4 bases from J; bases unmatched to any gene: 7. CDR3 length equals 16 residues. The germline CDR1 and CDR2 sequences are MDHEN and SYDVKM. CDR3 sequence reads: CASSLGLAGGPDTQYF. For the CDR3, the DNA is TGTGCCAGCAGTTTAGGTCTGGCGGGGGGGCCAGATACGCAGTATTTT.

The rearrangement uses TRBV5-1 and TRBJ1-6; possibly TRBD1 for D (5 bases). V lost 0 bases, J lost 7 bases, and 11 bases lay in between. Germline CDR1 reads SGHRS; CDR2 reads YFSETQ. This CDR3 has 15 amino acids. As DNA, the CDR3 is TGCGCCAGCAGCTTGGGATCAGGGAAGAATTCACCCCTCCACTTT. It yields the protein CASSLGSGKNSPLHF.

CDR3 sequence (DNA): TGTGCCAGTAGGAGGCAGCAAAATAATTCACCCCTCCACTTT. It encodes CASRRQQNNSPLHF. The chain carries TRBV19 and TRBJ1-6; D not certain. The CDR3 totals 14 residues. Looked up from germline, CDR1 is LNHDA and CDR2 is SQIVND (reference sequence). Trimming cost V 6 bases and J 5 bases, with 11 bases left between them.

The rearrangement joins TRBV6-5 to TRBJ2-2; possible D gene TRBD2, 5 bases. There are 15 residues in the CDR3. Germline V CDR1 and CDR2: MNHEY, SVGAGI. Trimming stripped 2 bases from V and 3 bases from J, with 10 bases between. The CDR3 is CASSYEQRYTGELFF. For the CDR3, the DNA is TGTGCCAGCAGTTACGAGCAGCGGTACACCGGGGAGCTGTTTTTT.

This clone has just a few counts. The chain has TRBV5-6 and TRBJ2-1, with 10 positions matching TRBD2. The CDR3 loop spans 16 amino acids. Germline loops: CDR1 SGHDT, CDR2 YYEEEE. V was pared by 6 bases and J by 10 bases, with 16 bases of the junction left unmatched. DNA of the CDR3: TGTGCCAGCAACTCACCTTCTAGCGGGAGTCTAGGAGAGCAGTTCTTC. This gives the protein CASNSPSSGSLGEQFF.

The chain couples TRBV6-1 to TRBJ2-3, with D perhaps matching TRBD1 (6 bases). V was clipped by 5 bases and J by 4 bases, with 13 bases between them. This CDR3 spans 14 amino acids. CDR1 and CDR2 (germline): MNHNS, SASEGT. CDR3 sequence reads: CASSRRTDPDTQYF. The DNA of the CDR3 is TGTGCCAGCAGTCGGCGGACAGACCCAGATACGCAGTATTTT.

J is TRBJ1-3 and V is TRBV7-2; D unclear. This CDR3 is built from 14 residues. Germline CDR1 is SGHTA and CDR2 is FQGNSA. With 2 bases removed from V and 0 bases from J, the gap between germline ends came to 5 bases. Written as DNA, the CDR3 is TGTGCCAGCAGCTTATGGCTCTCTGGAAACACCATATATTTT. Its protein product is CASSLWLSGNTIYF. Variable domain in full (rest from reference TRBV7-2 and TRBJ1-3): GAGVSQSPSNKVTEKGKDVELRCDPISGHTALYWYRQSLGQGLEFLIYFQGNSAPDKSGLPSDRFSAERTGGSVSTLTIQRTQQEDSAVYLCASSLWLSGNTIYFGEGSWLTVV.

This chain joins TRBV5-4 and TRBJ2-4; the D gene is possibly TRBD1 (6 bases). Germline-derived CDR1 and CDR2 are SGHNT and YYREEE (reference sequence). The CDR3 totals 16 residues. The ends were cut back, 3 bases at V and 6 bases at J, with 19 bases in the middle. The CDR3 spells CASSSPKQGPGNIQYF. The CDR3 DNA sequence: TGTGCCAGCAGCTCCCCTAAACAGGGTCCAGGAAACATTCAGTACTTC.

The chain couples TRBV2 to TRBJ2-2, with a weak D call TRBD1 (6 bases). Germline V lookup: CDR1 SNHLY, CDR2 FYNNEI. This CDR3 spans 15 amino acids. V was clipped by 6 bases and J by 2 bases, with 13 bases between them. CDR3 DNA: TGTGCCAGCAGCCAACAAGGGGGTAACACCGGGGAGCTGTTTTTT. It translates to CASSQQGGNTGELFF.

The chain carries TRBV4-3 and TRBJ2-7; 7 nucleotides line up with TRBD1. V was clipped by 0 bases and J by 0 bases; unmatched bases: 5. The CDR3 totals 16 residues. Germline V gene sequence: CDR1 LGHNA, CDR2 YSLEER. CDR3 region: CASSQERNRGSYEQYF. Written as DNA, the CDR3 is TGCGCCAGCAGCCAAGAAAGAAACAGGGGCTCCTACGAGCAGTACTTC.

This clone was found a few times. The chain employs TRBV5-4 and TRBJ1-2; D is undetermined. Per germline, CDR1 SGHNT and CDR2 YYREEE (reference sequence). The CDR3 totals 15 residues. V was pared by 0 bases and J by 1 base, with 10 bases between. The chain's CDR3 is CASSLGSGLNYGYTF. The CDR3 region has the DNA TGTGCCAGCAGCTTGGGGTCAGGTCTTAACTATGGCTACACCTTC.

This chain joins TRBV5-6 and TRBJ1-6, with unresolved D. CDR3 size: 13 residues. Germline assignment: CDR1 SGHDT and CDR2 YYEEEE. The ends were cut back, 4 bases at V and 7 bases at J, with 9 bases in the middle. The chain's CDR3 is CASSGYRNSPLHF. CDR3 nucleotides: TGTGCCAGCAGCGGGTACAGAAATTCACCCCTCCACTTT.

This clone was found a few times. CDR3 amino acids: CASNRQTGDLPSNYGYTF. The CDR3 bases are TGTGCCAGCAATCGTCAAACAGGGGATCTTCCTTCTAACTATGGCTACACCTTC. The chain has TRBV28 and TRBJ1-2; 7 positions agree with TRBD1. The V segment lost 7 bases and the J segment 0 bases; nucleotides outside the gene matches: 17. CDR1 is MDHEN and CDR2 is SYDVKM in the germline V gene. The CDR3 is made up of 18 amino acids.